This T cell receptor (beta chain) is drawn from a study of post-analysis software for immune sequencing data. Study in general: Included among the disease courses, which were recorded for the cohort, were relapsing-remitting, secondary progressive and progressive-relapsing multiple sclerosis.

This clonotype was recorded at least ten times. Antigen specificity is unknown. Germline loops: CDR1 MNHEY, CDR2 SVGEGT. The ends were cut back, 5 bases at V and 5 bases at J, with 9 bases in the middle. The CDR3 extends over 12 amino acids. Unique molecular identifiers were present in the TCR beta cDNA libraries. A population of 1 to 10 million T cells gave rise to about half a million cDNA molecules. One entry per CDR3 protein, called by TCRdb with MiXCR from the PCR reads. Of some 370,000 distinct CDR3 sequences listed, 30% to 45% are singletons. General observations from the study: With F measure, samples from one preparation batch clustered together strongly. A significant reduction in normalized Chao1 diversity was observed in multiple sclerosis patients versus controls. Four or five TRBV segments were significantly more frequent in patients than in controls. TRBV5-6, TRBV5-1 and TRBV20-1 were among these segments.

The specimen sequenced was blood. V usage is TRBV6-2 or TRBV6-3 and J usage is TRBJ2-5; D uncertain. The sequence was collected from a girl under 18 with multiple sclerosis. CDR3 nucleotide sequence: TGTGCCAGCAGTCCCCTTTCGGAGACCCAGTACTTC. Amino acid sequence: CASSPLSETQYF.